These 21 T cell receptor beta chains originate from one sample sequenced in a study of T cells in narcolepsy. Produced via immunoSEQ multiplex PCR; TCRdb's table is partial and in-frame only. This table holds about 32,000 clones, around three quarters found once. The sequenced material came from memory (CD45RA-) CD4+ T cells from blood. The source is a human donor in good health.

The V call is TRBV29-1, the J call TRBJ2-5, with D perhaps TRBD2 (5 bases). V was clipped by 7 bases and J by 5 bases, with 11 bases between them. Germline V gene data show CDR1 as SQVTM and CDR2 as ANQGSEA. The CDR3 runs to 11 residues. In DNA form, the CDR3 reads TGCAGCGCGGCTAGCACGGAGACCCAGTACTTC. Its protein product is CSAASTETQYF.

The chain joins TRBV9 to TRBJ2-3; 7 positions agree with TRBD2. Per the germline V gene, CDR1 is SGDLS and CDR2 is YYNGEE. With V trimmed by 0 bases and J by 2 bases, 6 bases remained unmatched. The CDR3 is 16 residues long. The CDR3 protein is CASSVGGAGLTDTQYF. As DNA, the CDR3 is TGTGCCAGCAGCGTAGGGGGAGCGGGACTCACAGATACGCAGTATTTT.

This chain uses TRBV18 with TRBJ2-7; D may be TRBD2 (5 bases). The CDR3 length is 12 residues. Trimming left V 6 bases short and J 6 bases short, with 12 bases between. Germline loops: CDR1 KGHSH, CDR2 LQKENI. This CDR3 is CASSLIGGEQYF. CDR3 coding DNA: TGTGCCAGCTCCCTGATAGGAGGCGAGCAGTACTTC. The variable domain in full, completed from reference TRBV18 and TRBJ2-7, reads NAGVMQNPRHLVRRRGQEARLRCSPMKGHSHVYWYRQLPEEGLKFMVYLQKENIIDESGMPKERFSAEFPKEGPSILRIQQVVRGDSAAYFCASSLIGGEQYFGPGTRLTVT.

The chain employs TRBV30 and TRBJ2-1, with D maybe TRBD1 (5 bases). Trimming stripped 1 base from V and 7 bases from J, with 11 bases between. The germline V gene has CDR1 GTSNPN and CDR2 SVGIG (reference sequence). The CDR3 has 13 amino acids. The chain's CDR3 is CAWSEGLGNEQFF. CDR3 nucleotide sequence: TGTGCCTGGAGTGAGGGGCTTGGAAATGAGCAGTTCTTC.

For the CDR3, the DNA is TGTGCCAGCTCTCTCGGACAGGGAGACTATGGCTACACCTTC. Its protein product is CASSLGQGDYGYTF. J is TRBJ1-2 and V is TRBV18, with 8 positions matching TRBD1. Unmatched junction bases numbered 6, after V lost 6 bases and J lost 3 bases. This CDR3 is 14 amino acids long. Germline CDR1 and CDR2: KGHSH and LQKENI.

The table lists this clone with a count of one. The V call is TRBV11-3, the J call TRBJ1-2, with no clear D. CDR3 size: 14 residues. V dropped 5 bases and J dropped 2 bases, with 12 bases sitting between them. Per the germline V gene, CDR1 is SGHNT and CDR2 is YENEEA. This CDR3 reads CASSGSLTNYGYTF. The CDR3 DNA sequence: TGTGCCAGCAGCGGCAGCCTAACGAACTATGGCTACACCTTC.

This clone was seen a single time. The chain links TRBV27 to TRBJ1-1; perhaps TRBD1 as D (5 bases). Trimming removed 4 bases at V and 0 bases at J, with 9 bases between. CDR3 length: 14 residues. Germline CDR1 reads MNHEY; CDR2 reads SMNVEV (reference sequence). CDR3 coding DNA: TGTGCCAGCAGTTCCGGGACGGTGAACACTGAAGCTTTCTTT. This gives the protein CASSSGTVNTEAFF.

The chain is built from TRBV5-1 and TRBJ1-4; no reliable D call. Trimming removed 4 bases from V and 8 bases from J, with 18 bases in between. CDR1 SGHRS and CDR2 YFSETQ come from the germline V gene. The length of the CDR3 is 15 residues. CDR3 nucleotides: TGCGCCAGCAGCGCTACTGGAGATCTTAGGGAAAAACTGTTTTTT. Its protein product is CASSATGDLREKLFF.

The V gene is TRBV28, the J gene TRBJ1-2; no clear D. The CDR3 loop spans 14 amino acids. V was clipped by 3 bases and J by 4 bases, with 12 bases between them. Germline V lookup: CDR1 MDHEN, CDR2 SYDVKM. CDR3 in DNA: TGTGCCAGCAGTTTGGAGGACCCAGCCTATGGCTACACCTTC. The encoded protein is CASSLEDPAYGYTF.

The CDR3 spells CASRDTWGSSYNEQFF. For the CDR3, the DNA is TGTGCCAGCAGGGATACCTGGGGTAGCTCCTACAATGAGCAGTTCTTC. This chain connects TRBV11-2 to TRBJ2-1; D gene unclear. The germline CDR1 and CDR2 sequences are SGHAT and FQNNGV. This CDR3 region has 16 residues. V shed 6 bases and J shed 0 bases, with 15 bases lying between them.

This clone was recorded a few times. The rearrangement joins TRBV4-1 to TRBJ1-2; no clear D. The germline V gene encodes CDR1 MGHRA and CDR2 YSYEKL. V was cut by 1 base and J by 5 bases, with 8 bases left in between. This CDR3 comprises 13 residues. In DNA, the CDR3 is TGCGCCAGCAGCCAAGGCTCAGCTTATGGCTACACCTTC. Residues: CASSQGSAYGYTF.

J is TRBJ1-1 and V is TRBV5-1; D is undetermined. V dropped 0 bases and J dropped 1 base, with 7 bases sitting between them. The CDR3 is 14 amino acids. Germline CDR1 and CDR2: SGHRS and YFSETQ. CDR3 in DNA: TGCGCCAGCAGCTTGGACCAGACGAACACTGAAGCTTTCTTT. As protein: CASSLDQTNTEAFF.

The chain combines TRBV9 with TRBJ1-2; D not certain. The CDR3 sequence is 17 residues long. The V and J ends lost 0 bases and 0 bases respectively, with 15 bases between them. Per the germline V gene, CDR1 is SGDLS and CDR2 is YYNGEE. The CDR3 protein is CASSVVVRARPNYGYTF. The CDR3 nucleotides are TGTGCCAGCAGCGTAGTAGTTAGGGCCAGGCCTAACTATGGCTACACCTTC.

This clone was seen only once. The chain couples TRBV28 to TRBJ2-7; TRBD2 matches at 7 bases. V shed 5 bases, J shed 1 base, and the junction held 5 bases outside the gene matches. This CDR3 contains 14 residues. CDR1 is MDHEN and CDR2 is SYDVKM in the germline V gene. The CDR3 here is CASSGWRESYEQYF. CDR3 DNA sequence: TGTGCCAGCAGTGGCTGGCGGGAGTCCTACGAGCAGTACTTC.

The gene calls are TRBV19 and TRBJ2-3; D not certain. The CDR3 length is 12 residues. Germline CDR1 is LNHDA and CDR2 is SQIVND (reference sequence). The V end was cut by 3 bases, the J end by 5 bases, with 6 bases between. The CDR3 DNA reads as TGTGCCAGTAGTATCGACGGAGATACGCAGTATTTT. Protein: CASSIDGDTQYF. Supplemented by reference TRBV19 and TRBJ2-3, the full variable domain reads DGGITQSPKYLFRKEGQNVTLSCEQNLNHDAMYWYRQDPGQGLRLIYYSQIVNDFQKGDIAEGYSVSREKKESFPLTVTSAQKNPTAFYLCASSIDGDTQYFGPGTRLTVL.

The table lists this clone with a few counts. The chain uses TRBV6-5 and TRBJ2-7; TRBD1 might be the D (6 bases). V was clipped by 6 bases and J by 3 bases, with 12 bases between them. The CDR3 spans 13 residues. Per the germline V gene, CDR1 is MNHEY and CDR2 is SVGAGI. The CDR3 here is CASRSTGFYEQYF. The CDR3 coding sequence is TGTGCCAGCAGGTCAACAGGGTTCTACGAGCAGTACTTC.

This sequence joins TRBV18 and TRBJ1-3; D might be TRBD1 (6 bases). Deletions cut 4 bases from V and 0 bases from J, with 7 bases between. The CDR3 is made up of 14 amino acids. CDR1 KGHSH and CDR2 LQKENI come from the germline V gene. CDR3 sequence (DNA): TGTGCCAGCTCACAGGACAGCTCTGGAAACACCATATATTTT. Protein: CASSQDSSGNTIYF.

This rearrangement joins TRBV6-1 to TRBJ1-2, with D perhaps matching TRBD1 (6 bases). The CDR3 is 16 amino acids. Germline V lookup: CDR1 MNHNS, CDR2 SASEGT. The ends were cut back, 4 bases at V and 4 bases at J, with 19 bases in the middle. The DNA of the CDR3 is TGTGCCAGCAGTGTTGACAGGCCTTTCGAGGGCTATGGCTACACCTTC. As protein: CASSVDRPFEGYGYTF.

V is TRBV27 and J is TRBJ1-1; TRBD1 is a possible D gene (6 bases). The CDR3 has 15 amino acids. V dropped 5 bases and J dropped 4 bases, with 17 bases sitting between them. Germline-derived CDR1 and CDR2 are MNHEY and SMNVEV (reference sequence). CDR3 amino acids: CASSPLGHFRTEAFF. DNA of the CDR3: TGTGCCAGCAGTCCCCTGGGACATTTTCGCACTGAAGCTTTCTTT.

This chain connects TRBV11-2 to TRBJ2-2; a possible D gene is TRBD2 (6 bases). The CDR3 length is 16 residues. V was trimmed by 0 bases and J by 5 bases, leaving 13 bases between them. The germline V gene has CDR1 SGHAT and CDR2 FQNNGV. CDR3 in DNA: TGTGCCAGCAGCTTAGATCGAGTAGCGGCGACCGGGGAGCTGTTTTTT. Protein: CASSLDRVAATGELFF.

CDR3 sequence (DNA): TGTGCCTGGAACCGGGGAGGCCATGAAAAACTGTTTTTT. This codes for CAWNRGGHEKLFF. This rearrangement joins TRBV30 to TRBJ1-4; D is unresolved. The CDR3 has 13 amino acids. Germline CDR1 and CDR2: GTSNPN and SVGIG (reference sequence). The V and J ends lost 4 bases and 6 bases respectively, with 12 bases between them. Supplemented by reference TRBV30 and TRBJ1-4, the full variable domain reads SQTIHQWPATLVQPVGSPLSLECTVEGTSNPNLYWYRQAAGRGLQLLFYSVGIGQISSEVPQNLSASRPQDRQFILSSKKLLLSDSGFYLCAWNRGGHEKLFFGSGTQLSVL.